The next 31 T cell receptor beta chains were all read from a single sample in a study of blood T cells in healthy people across ages. Primers used in a second PCR of roughly 6 to 12 cycles were a sample-barcoded 5' primer and a J-beta primer mix. TCRdb re-called the 5' RACE reads with MiXCR, one entry per CDR3 protein. There are approximately 850,000 distinct CDR3 sequences in the sample; around 45% occur only once, and roughly a fifth lies in the top ten. Sequencing was done on a sample of blood. The receptors were gathered from a man aged 55-75 years in good health.

This clonotype was seen many times. V gene TRBV11-2 combines with J gene TRBJ2-1; D gene ambiguous. Deletions cut 6 bases from V and 4 bases from J, with 7 bases between. Germline CDR1 SGHAT, CDR2 FQNNGV. The CDR3 is made up of 12 amino acids. CDR3 sequence (DNA): TGTGCCAGCAGTTTCCAATACAATGAGCAGTTCTTC. Amino acids: CASSFQYNEQFF.

The rearrangement links TRBV4-1 to TRBJ2-3, with a tentative D call TRBD1 (6 bases). This CDR3 has 13 residues. Germline CDR1 and CDR2: MGHRA and YSYEKL. Deletions cut 6 bases from V and 7 bases from J, with 14 bases between. The CDR3, as DNA: TGCGCCAGCAGAATCCCGGGACACAATACGCAGTATTTT. Residues: CASRIPGHNTQYF.

In this sample, this clonotype turned up a few times. The V call is TRBV5-6, the J call TRBJ2-1; TRBD2 matches at 8 bases. Trimming removed 4 bases from V and 5 bases from J; junction bases left unmatched: 11. The CDR3 totals 16 residues. Per the germline V gene, CDR1 is SGHDT and CDR2 is YYEEEE. CDR3 DNA: TGTGCCAGCAGCCCACTCGGGGGGGCTACGGACAATGAGCAGTTCTTC. Translated: CASSPLGGATDNEQFF.

This clonotype was seen more than once but under ten times. This chain links TRBV12-3 or TRBV12-4 with TRBJ2-7, with 12 bases aligning to TRBD2. The junction had 4 bases not matched to a gene; V was cut back by 4 bases and J by 0 bases. This CDR3 is built from 16 residues. The CDR3 DNA reads TGTGCCAGCAGTTCGGGACTAGCGGGCTTCTCCTACGAGCAGTACTTC. It encodes CASSSGLAGFSYEQYF.

This clonotype was observed a few times. The rearrangement joins TRBV7-3 to TRBJ2-3; D is possibly TRBD2 (6 bases). The germline CDR1 and CDR2 sequences are SGHTA and FQGTGA. Trimming left V 4 bases short and J 0 bases short, with 8 bases between. The CDR3 sequence is 14 residues long. The CDR3 nucleotides read TGTGCCAGCAGCTCCGGGAGTAGCACAGATACGCAGTATTTT. Translation gives CASSSGSSTDTQYF.

The chain joins TRBV27 to TRBJ1-2; possible D gene TRBD1, 5 bases. V was shortened by 7 bases and J by 5 bases, with 14 bases between the two germline ends. CDR3 length equals 13 residues. Looked up from germline, CDR1 is MNHEY and CDR2 is SMNVEV (reference sequence). The CDR3 sequence: CASTIREGYGYTF. The CDR3 DNA reads TGTGCCAGCACCATCAGGGAGGGGTATGGCTACACCTTC.

The chain uses TRBV11-1 and TRBJ2-3; D may be TRBD1 or TRBD2 (5 bases each). This CDR3 region has 16 residues. The V end was cut by 5 bases, the J end by 0 bases, with 15 bases between. CDR1 and CDR2 (germline): SGHAT, FQDESV (reference sequence). The CDR3 DNA reads as TGTGCCAGCAGCCTACTCCGGAGGACAAGCACAGATACGCAGTATTTT. Protein: CASSLLRRTSTDTQYF.

CDR3 sequence (DNA): TGCGCCAGCAGCCAAGATCTTACAGGTTCCTACAATGAGCAGTTCTTC. It yields the protein CASSQDLTGSYNEQFF. This chain links TRBV4-3 with TRBJ2-1, with D possibly being TRBD1 (5 bases). Trimming shortened V by 0 bases and J by 1 base, and 10 bases separated the two germline ends. The CDR3 has 16 amino acids. Germline CDR1 LGHNA, CDR2 YSLEER.

This sequence joins TRBV20-1 and TRBJ1-5, with TRBD1 matching over 8 bases. Germline CDR1 DFQATT, CDR2 SNEGSKA (reference sequence). Trimming took 6 bases from V and 2 from J; bases not matched to a gene: 9. The CDR3 runs to 15 residues. This CDR3 is CSATDRGDGNQPQHF. DNA of the CDR3: TGCAGTGCCACCGACAGGGGCGACGGCAATCAGCCCCAGCATTTT.

The gene calls are TRBV9 and TRBJ2-7; TRBD2 aligns across 7 bases. J gave up 7 bases and V 2 bases, and 12 bases lay outside the gene matches. The CDR3 runs to 15 residues. Germline loops: CDR1 SGDLS, CDR2 YYNGEE. Here the CDR3 reads CASSVTPGLYNEQYF. DNA for the CDR3: TGTGCCAGCAGCGTCACGCCGGGACTATACAATGAGCAGTACTTC.

The chain combines TRBV6-1 with TRBJ2-1; 9 nucleotides agree with TRBD1. Germline V lookup: CDR1 MNHNS, CDR2 SASEGT. The CDR3 contains 18 residues. With V trimmed by 2 bases and J by 8 bases, 16 bases remained unmatched. This chain's CDR3 is CASSERDRVGVEQDEQFF. The CDR3 nucleotides read TGTGCCAGCAGTGAACGGGACAGGGTTGGAGTGGAACAGGATGAGCAGTTCTTC.

This clonotype has only a few counts. This chain joins TRBV25-1 and TRBJ1-4; D may be TRBD1 (6 bases). The V gene's germline CDR1 is MGHDK and CDR2 SYGVNS. V was pared by 3 bases and J by 5 bases, with 13 bases between. The CDR3 covers 15 residues. The CDR3 sequence: CASSERTVRNEKLFF. As DNA, the CDR3 is TGTGCCAGCAGTGAGCGGACAGTTCGGAATGAAAAACTGTTTTTT.

This clonotype was counted only a few times. The chain joins TRBV10-3 to TRBJ1-2; TRBD1 is a possible D gene (5 bases). Germline V gene lookup returns CDR1 ENHRY and CDR2 SYGVKD. There are 16 residues in the CDR3. V lost 4 bases to trimming and J lost 4 bases, with 19 bases between them. The CDR3 loop reads CAISGGTRTGTYGYTF. Written as DNA, the CDR3 is TGTGCCATCAGTGGGGGCACCCGGACGGGAACCTATGGCTACACCTTC.

A few counts support this clonotype. This chain uses TRBV6-2 or TRBV6-3 with TRBJ1-5; 7 positions match TRBD1. The germline CDR1 and CDR2 sequences are MNHEY and SVGEGT. The CDR3 runs to 14 residues. V was pared by 6 bases and J by 3 bases, with 5 bases of the junction left unmatched. CDR3 loop: CASSSGQFNQPQHF. In DNA form, the CDR3 reads TGTGCCAGCAGCTCGGGACAGTTCAATCAGCCCCAGCATTTT.

The chain links TRBV20-1 to TRBJ1-5, with TRBD1 as a possible D gene (6 bases). The CDR3 covers 16 residues. Trimming took off 1 base at V and 0 bases at J, with 13 bases between the two ends. Germline CDR1 and CDR2: DFQATT and SNEGSKA (reference sequence). CDR3 amino acids: CSARASTGHSNQPQHF. In DNA form, the CDR3 reads TGCAGTGCTAGAGCATCGACAGGACATAGCAATCAGCCCCAGCATTTT.

This chain connects TRBV4-1 to TRBJ1-1, with 7 bases aligning to TRBD1. The CDR3 is 16 residues long. Germline V gene data show CDR1 as MGHRA and CDR2 as YSYEKL. The V segment lost 3 bases and the J segment 3 bases; nucleotides outside the gene matches: 10. The CDR3 sequence is CASSQGQRGGYTEAFF. Written as DNA, the CDR3 is TGCGCCAGCAGCCAGGGACAGCGTGGAGGGTACACTGAAGCTTTCTTT.

There are a few counts of this clonotype. This chain uses TRBV27 with TRBJ2-1; D remains ambiguous. There are 12 residues in the CDR3. V was shortened by 5 bases and J by 9 bases, with 11 bases between the two germline ends. CDR1 and CDR2 (germline): MNHEY, SMNVEV (reference sequence). Here the CDR3 DNA reads TGTGCCAGCAGTGAGCGACACGGTGAGCAGTTCTTC. As protein: CASSERHGEQFF.

The chain uses TRBV14 and TRBJ2-5; 9 bases align to TRBD2. The V gene's germline CDR1 is SGHDN and CDR2 FVKESK. This CDR3 is 16 amino acids long. Trimming took 3 bases from V and 11 from J; bases not matched to a gene: 16. The CDR3 DNA sequence: TGTGCCAGCAGCCACCAGGGACTAGCTGTTCCCAATGAGCAGTACTTC. Residues: CASSHQGLAVPNEQYF.

The chain carries TRBV10-3 and TRBJ1-1, with D perhaps TRBD1 (5 bases). Per germline, CDR1 ENHRY and CDR2 SYGVKD. Trimming cost V 4 bases and J 3 bases, with 18 bases left between them. This CDR3 is 16 amino acids long. CDR3 coding DNA: TGTGCCATCAGTGGGACCAGAGGAGGGGCGGACACTGAAGCTTTCTTT. This encodes CAISGTRGGADTEAFF.

J is TRBJ2-5 and V is TRBV13, with D perhaps TRBD1 (6 bases). Germline CDR1 and CDR2: PRHDT and FYEKMQ (reference sequence). This CDR3 comprises 15 residues. Trimming took off 2 bases at V and 7 bases at J, with 17 bases between the two ends. CDR3 residues: CASSLIIRGVGTQYF. CDR3 nucleotides: TGTGCCAGCAGCTTAATAATCAGGGGTGTCGGGACCCAGTACTTC.

This chain uses TRBV6-5 with TRBJ2-7, with 9 bases lining up with TRBD1. CDR1 is MNHEY, CDR2 SVGAGI, per germline. V was pared by 0 bases and J by 3 bases, with 9 bases of the junction left unmatched. The CDR3 runs to 17 residues. CDR3 region: CASSYSIGTGNLYEQYF. CDR3 DNA: TGTGCCAGCAGTTACTCGATCGGGACAGGGAATCTCTACGAGCAGTACTTC.

V is TRBV3-1 and J is TRBJ1-6, with 7 bases that match TRBD1. Trimming at V came to 3 bases and at J to 9 bases, leaving 14 bases not matched to a gene. This CDR3 contains 17 residues. Germline V gene data show CDR1 as LGHDT and CDR2 as YNNKEL (reference sequence). The CDR3 nucleotides are TGTGCCAGCAGCCAGGGAACAGGGGCCGGGGGAGGTTCACCCCTCCACTTT. Translation: CASSQGTGAGGGSPLHF.

The gene calls are TRBV7-2 and TRBJ2-3; D gene uncertain. V was pared by 6 bases and J by 1 base, with 8 bases between. The germline CDR1 and CDR2 sequences are SGHTA and FQGNSA. This CDR3 has 13 amino acids. The CDR3 DNA follows: TGTGCCAGCAGAAACGCGGGCACAGATACGCAGTATTTT. Its translation: CASRNAGTDTQYF.

The J gene is TRBJ1-1, the V gene TRBV7-9; unclear D gene. Germline CDR1 and CDR2: SEHNR and FQNEAQ (reference sequence). The V end was cut by 5 bases, the J end by 0 bases, with 13 bases between. The CDR3 contains 15 residues. The CDR3 region has the DNA TGTGCCAGCAGCCCTCAAGAGTCCCTGAACACTGAAGCTTTCTTT. It yields the protein CASSPQESLNTEAFF.

This clonotype was recorded a few times. A junction boundary mismatches the germline segment, possibly from a read error. This chain links TRBV7-9 with TRBJ2-6, with TRBD2 matching 8 bases. Per the germline V gene, CDR1 is SEHNR and CDR2 is FQNEAQ (reference sequence). The CDR3 loop spans 15 amino acids. CDR3 sequence (DNA): TGTGCCAGCAGCTTAGCAGGAGCGGGGGCCCACGTCCTGACTTTC. It yields the protein CASSLAGAGAHVLTF.

This sequence joins TRBV5-1 and TRBJ2-1; D ambiguous. CDR3 size: 14 residues. Germline V gene sequence: CDR1 SGHRS, CDR2 YFSETQ. Trimming left V 4 bases short and J 8 bases short, with 16 bases between. The CDR3 spells CASSAGPPTDEQFF. The CDR3 bases are TGCGCCAGCAGCGCCGGACCCCCCACGGATGAGCAGTTCTTC.

This clonotype has only a few counts. This sequence joins TRBV6-2 or TRBV6-3 and TRBJ2-7; TRBD2 aligns across 12 bases. The V and J ends lost 7 bases and 4 bases, in that order; junction bases with no gene match: 8. The CDR3 consists of 15 residues. The germline gives CDR1 MNHEY, CDR2 SVGEGT. Here the CDR3 DNA reads TGTGCCAGCACTCCTGCGGGACTAGCGGGTTACGAGCAGTACTTC. It encodes CASTPAGLAGYEQYF.

The chain carries TRBV30 and TRBJ2-1, with 7 positions matching TRBD1. This CDR3 is built from 12 residues. Germline V CDR1 and CDR2: GTSNPN, SVGIG (reference sequence). V dropped 3 bases and J dropped 13; count of bases not matched to a gene: 9. This chain's CDR3 is CAWRQGRETQFF. DNA of the CDR3: TGTGCCTGGAGACAGGGGAGAGAGACCCAGTTCTTC.

J is TRBJ2-7 and V is TRBV5-1; 9 nucleotides match TRBD1. CDR1 SGHRS and CDR2 YFSETQ come from the germline V gene. The CDR3 is made up of 16 amino acids. With 4 bases clipped from V and 3 bases from J, the junction kept 11 bases outside the gene matches. The CDR3 DNA sequence: TGCGCCAGCAGCAAAGATCCGGGACAGGGTCTCTACGAGCAGTACTTC. Amino acid sequence: CASSKDPGQGLYEQYF.

This clonotype was detected only a few times. The chain uses TRBV12-3 or TRBV12-4 and TRBJ1-6, with TRBD1 matching 7 bases. J was trimmed by 3 bases and V by 6 bases; bases with no gene match: 5. This CDR3 has 15 amino acids. The CDR3 is CASSSGGIYNSPLHF. CDR3 coding DNA: TGTGCCAGCAGCTCAGGGGGTATCTATAATTCACCCCTCCACTTT.

The V and J genes are TRBV7-9 and TRBJ1-6; unclear D gene. Trimming left V 0 bases short and J 0 bases short, with 9 bases between. This CDR3 is 17 amino acids long. Germline assignment: CDR1 SEHNR and CDR2 FQNEAQ (reference sequence). CDR3 DNA sequence: TGTGCCAGCAGCTTAGCGTCGGGTGGCTCCTATAATTCACCCCTCCACTTT. It specifies CASSLASGGSYNSPLHF.